This is a list of T cell receptor beta chains from one sample in a study of blood T cell repertoires in COVID-19. Data came from immunoSEQ multiplex PCR; TCRdb stores just in-frame clones and leaves some out. The sample gives around 250,000 clones, approximately 80% of which show up once; 1.9% is in the top ten. Sequenced: peripheral blood. The receptor source for this set is a man aged 25 to 40 who had recovered from COVID-19. Both conserved end residues are part of each CDR3. The D gene is left open where the match is weak. Part of the rows lack a size; the others show once, few, many or a class for expanded clones.

>TRBJ2-3|TRBD2|-|TRBV6-4
TGTGCCAGCAGGCCGACTAGCGGGGAGACAGATACGCAGTATTTT
CASRPTSGETDTQYF
>TRBJ1-1|TRBD1|-|TRBV11-2
TGTGCCAGCAGCTTAGGCTACAGGGGGGCGAACACTGAAGCTTTCTTT
CASSLGYRGANTEAFF
>TRBJ1-6|TRBD1|-|TRBV19
TGTGCCAGTAACCAGGGGGCTGCGCGGCCCCTCCACTTT
CASNQGAARPLHF
>TRBJ2-5|TRBD1|-|TRBV9
TGTGCCAGCAGCTTTGGACAGGGCCAAGAGACCCAGTACTTC
CASSFGQGQETQYF
>TRBJ1-6|-|many|TRBV11-2
TGTGCCAGCAGCTTAGGAGGGCTGGGGTCCGGGAATTCACCCCTCCACTTT
CASSLGGLGSGNSPLHF
>TRBJ1-2|-|once|TRBV10-2
TGCGCCAGCAGTGAGGAAGCAGGCCAATACTATGGCTACACCTTC
CASSEEAGQYYGYTF
>TRBJ2-5|TRBD2|-|TRBV4-1
TGCGCCAGCAGCCGCAGAACGGGACTAGCGGTGGGAGAGACCCAGTACTTC
CASSRRTGLAVGETQYF
>TRBJ1-5|TRBD1|-|TRBV7-9
TGTGCCAGCAGCCCGGCGTGGGTGACAGGGGGCGGTCAGCCCCAGCATTTT
CASSPAWVTGGGQPQHF
>TRBJ2-5|-|-|TRBV6-6
TGTGCCAGCAGCCCCGCGGAAGAGACCCAGTACTTC
CASSPAEETQYF
>TRBJ2-3|TRBD2|-|TRBV7-2
TGTGCCAGCAGGGCCAACGCGGGGGTCAGGACAGATACGCAGTATTTT
CASRANAGVRTDTQYF
>TRBJ1-2|TRBD1|-|TRBV25-1
TGTGCCAGCAGTGGCCAACCGACGACAGGGGTCTATGGCTACACCTTC
CASSGQPTTGVYGYTF
>TRBJ1-5|-|-|TRBV6-5
TGTGCCAGCAGTTCCCATGAGGCTGATAGCAATCAGCCCCAGCATTTT
CASSSHEADSNQPQHF
>TRBJ1-1|-|-|TRBV18
TGTGCCAGCTCGCCCGGACAGCGGTTTGCGGAAGCTTTCTTT
CASSPGQRFAEAFF
>TRBJ2-2|-|once|TRBV6-5
TGTGCCAGCAGCATTTCTCGGGATCCCGGGGAGCTGTTTTTT
CASSISRDPGELFF
>TRBJ2-3|-|-|TRBV12-2
TGTGCAAGTCGCTTAGTGCCTGATGGGACAGTCGCAGATACGCAGTATTTT
CASRLVPDGTVADTQYF
>TRBJ1-2|-|few|TRBV4-2
TGTGCCAGCAGGGCAGGGATCAACTATGGCTACACCTTC
CASRAGINYGYTF
>TRBJ1-4|-|-|TRBV7-2
TGTGCCAGTTCCCTCGTGGGAGGGGCCGGTGAAAAACTGTTTTTT
CASSLVGGAGEKLFF
>TRBJ1-1|-|-|TRBV6-5
TGTGCCAGCAGTTACCCTTGGGGCACCAAGAACACTGAAGCTTTCTTT
CASSYPWGTKNTEAFF
>TRBJ2-2|-|-|TRBV7-9
TGTGCCAGCGAGCCCCGGACAGTTGCGAACACCGGGGAGCTGTTTTTT
CASEPRTVANTGELFF
>TRBJ2-3|TRBD1|-|TRBV19
TGTGCCAGTAGCTCGGGACAGACCACAGATACGCAGTATTTT
CASSSGQTTDTQYF